A selection of T cell receptor beta chains follows, all from one sample in a study of identical twins. TCRdb reprocessed the 5' RACE reads with MiXCR, giving one entry per CDR3 protein. Of 1.5 million to 2 million distinct CDR3 sequences listed, 32% were seen once; the top ten hold approximately 0.25%. Sequencing input: cord blood. The receptor set was obtained from a newborn girl in good health. Both conserved end residues are part of each CDR3. The D gene is left open where the match is weak. Some rows have no size entry. The others give once, few or many, or a class for an expanded clone.

d_gene,v_gene,j_gene,abundance,CDR3nt,CDR3aa
NA,TRBV7-8,TRBJ2-3,NA,TGTGCCAGCACCACTTACTGGGACTCCCAAATTGTTACGCAGTATTTT,CASTTYWDSQIVTQYF
NA,TRBV6-5,TRBJ2-3,NA,TGTGCCAGCAGTTACTACTCCCGTAGCACAGATACGCGGTATTTT,CASSYYSRSTDTRYF
NA,TRBV4-2,TRBJ2-2,NA,TGTGCCAGCAGCCGAGAGGGCCACGGGGAGCTGTTTTTT,CASSREGHGELFF
TRBD1,TRBV28,TRBJ1-2,NA,TGTGCCAGCAGTGCTCCTGACAGGGCCTATGGCTACACCTTC,CASSAPDRAYGYTF
NA,TRBV29-1,TRBJ2-7,NA,TGCAGCGTCATTGGGACGGACATTTTTCCCTACGAGCAGTACTTC,CSVIGTDIFPYEQYF
NA,TRBV20-1,TRBJ1-4,few,TGCAGTGCTACAGCCACAGGGCGCCCTAATGAAAAACTGTTTTTT,CSATATGRPNEKLFF
NA,TRBV5-1,TRBJ2-7,NA,TGCGCCAGCAGCTTGGATCTTGGAGCCTCCTACGAGCAGTACTTC,CASSLDLGASYEQYF
NA,TRBV6-2/TRBV6-3,TRBJ2-3,NA,TGTGCCAGCAGTCAACCGGGACGTAGCACAGATACGCAGTATTTT,CASSQPGRSTDTQYF
TRBD1,TRBV5-1,TRBJ1-5,few,TGCGCCAGCAGCTTGAGCGAACACAGGGGGAGCAATCAGCCCCAGCATTTT,CASSLSEHRGSNQPQHF
NA,TRBV20-1,TRBJ2-5,NA,TGCAGTGCTAGAGAACTCTTACAAGAGACCCAGTACTTC,CSARELLQETQYF
NA,TRBV6-8,TRBJ1-5,few,TGTGCCAGCAGCCTCCCGGCTGTTCAGCCCCAGCATTTT,CASSLPAVQPQHF